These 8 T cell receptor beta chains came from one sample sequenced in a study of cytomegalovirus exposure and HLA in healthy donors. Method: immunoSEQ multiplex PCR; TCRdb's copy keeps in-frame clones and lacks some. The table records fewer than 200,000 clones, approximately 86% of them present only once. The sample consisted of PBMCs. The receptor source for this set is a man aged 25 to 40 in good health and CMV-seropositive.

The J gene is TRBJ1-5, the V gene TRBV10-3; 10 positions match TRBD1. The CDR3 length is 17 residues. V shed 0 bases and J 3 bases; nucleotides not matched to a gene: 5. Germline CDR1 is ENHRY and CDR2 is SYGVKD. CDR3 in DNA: TGTGCCATCAGTGAGTCGACGGGACAGGGGCTCAATCAGCCCCAGCATTTT. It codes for CAISESTGQGLNQPQHF.

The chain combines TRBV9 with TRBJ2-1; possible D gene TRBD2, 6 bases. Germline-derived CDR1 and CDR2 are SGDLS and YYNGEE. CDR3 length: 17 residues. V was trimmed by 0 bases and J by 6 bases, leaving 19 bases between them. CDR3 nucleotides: TGTGCCAGCAGCGTAGCAGGCGGGGAGAGGATGGGCAATGAGCAGTTCTTC. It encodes CASSVAGGERMGNEQFF.

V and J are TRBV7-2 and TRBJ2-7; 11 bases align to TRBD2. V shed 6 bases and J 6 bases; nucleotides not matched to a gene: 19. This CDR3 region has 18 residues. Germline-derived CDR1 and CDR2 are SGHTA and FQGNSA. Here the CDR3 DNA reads TGTGCCAGCAGTTTTAGGACCCCCCCACTAGCGGGAGACTCCGAGCAGTACTTC. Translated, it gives CASSFRTPPLAGDSEQYF.

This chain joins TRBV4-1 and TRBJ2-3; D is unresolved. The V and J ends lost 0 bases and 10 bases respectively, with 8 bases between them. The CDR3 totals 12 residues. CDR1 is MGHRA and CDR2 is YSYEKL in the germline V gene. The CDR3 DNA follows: TGCGCCAGCAGCCAAGATCTACGGGCGCAGTATTTT. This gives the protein CASSQDLRAQYF.

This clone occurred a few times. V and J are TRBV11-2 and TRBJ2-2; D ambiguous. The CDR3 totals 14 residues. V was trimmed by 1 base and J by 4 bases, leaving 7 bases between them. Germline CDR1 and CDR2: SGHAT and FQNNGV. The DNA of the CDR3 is TGTGCCAGCAGCTTAGTGGCAACCACCGGGGAGCTGTTTTTT. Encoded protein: CASSLVATTGELFF. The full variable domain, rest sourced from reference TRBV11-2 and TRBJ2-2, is EAGVAQSPRYKIIEKRQSVAFWCNPISGHATLYWYQQILGQGPKLLIQFQNNGVVDDSQLPKDRFSAERLKGVDSTLKIQPAKLEDSAVYLCASSLVATTGELFFGEGSRLTVL.

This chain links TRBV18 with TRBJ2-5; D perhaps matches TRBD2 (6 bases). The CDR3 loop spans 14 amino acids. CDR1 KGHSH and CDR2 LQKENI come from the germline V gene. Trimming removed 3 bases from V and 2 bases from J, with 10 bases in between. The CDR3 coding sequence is TGTGCCAGCTCACCCCCGGGGGTACAAGAGACCCAGTACTTC. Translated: CASSPPGVQETQYF.

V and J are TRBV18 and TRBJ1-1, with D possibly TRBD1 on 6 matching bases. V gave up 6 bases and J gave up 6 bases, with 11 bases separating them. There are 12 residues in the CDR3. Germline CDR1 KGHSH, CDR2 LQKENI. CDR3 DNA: TGTGCCAGCTCTCGCGACAGGTCTGAAGCTTTCTTT. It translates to CASSRDRSEAFF.

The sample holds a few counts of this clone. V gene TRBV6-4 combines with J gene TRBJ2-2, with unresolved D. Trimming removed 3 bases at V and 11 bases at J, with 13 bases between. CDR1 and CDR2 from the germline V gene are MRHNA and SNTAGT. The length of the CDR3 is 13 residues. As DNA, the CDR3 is TGTGCCAGCAGTGAATCACCAGTGGCCGAGCTGTTTTTT. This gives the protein CASSESPVAELFF.